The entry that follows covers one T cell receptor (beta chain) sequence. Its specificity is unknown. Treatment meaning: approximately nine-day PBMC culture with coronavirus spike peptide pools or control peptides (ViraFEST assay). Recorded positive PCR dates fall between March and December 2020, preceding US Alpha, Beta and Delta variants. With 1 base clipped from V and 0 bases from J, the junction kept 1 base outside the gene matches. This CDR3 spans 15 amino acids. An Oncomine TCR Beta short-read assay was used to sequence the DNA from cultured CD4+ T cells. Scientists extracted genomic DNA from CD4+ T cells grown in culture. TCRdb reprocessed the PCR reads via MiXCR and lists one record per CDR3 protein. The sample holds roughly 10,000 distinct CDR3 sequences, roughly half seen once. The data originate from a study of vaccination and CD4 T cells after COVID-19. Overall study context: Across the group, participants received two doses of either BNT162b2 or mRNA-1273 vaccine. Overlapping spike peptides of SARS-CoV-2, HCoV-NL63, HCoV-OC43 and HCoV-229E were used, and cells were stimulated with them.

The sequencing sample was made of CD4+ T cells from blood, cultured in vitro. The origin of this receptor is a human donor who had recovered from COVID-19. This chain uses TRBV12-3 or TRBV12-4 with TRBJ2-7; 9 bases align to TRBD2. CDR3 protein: CASSLGGRVSYEQYF. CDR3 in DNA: TGTGCCAGCAGTTTAGGCGGGAGGGTCTCCTACGAGCAGTACTTC.